The present TCR beta chain was sequenced within a study of cytotoxic CD8 clonotypes in ibrutinib-treated CLL. Clones were read by immunoSEQ multiplex PCR, and TCRdb kept only the in-frame ones, dropping some. This table holds approximately 300,000 clones, around four fifths found once. The CDR3 has 15 residues. Germline assignment: CDR1 SGHVS and CDR2 FNYEAQ. V dropped 2 bases and J dropped 4; count of bases not matched to a gene: 5. This clonotype originated in a human donor with chronic lymphocytic leukemia. Sample: PBMCs, taken before ibrutinib treatment. The chain employs TRBV7-6 and TRBJ2-1, with TRBD2 identical over 7 bases. The CDR3 loop reads CASSLMAGAYNEQFF. CDR3 bases: TGTGCCAGCAGCTTAATGGCGGGAGCTTACAATGAGCAGTTCTTC.